The 25 T cell receptor beta chains given below trace back to one sample, sequenced in a study of cytomegalovirus exposure and HLA in healthy donors listed by TCRdb under 2017. Library preparation used the immunoSEQ multiplex PCR assay. A mixture of 60 forward primers for TCR Vbeta segments and 13 reverse primers for TCR Jbeta segments was used in the multiplex PCR. The immuneACCESS repertoire file appears here via TCRdb, limited to in-frame rearrangements. These files lack a portion of the clones; in checked studies, under half of the deficit traces to unresolved V genes, and the cause of the others is not known. The sample records fewer than 200,000 clones, 75% to 85% of which are singletons. Clones ranked in the top ten supply less than 0.9% of the sample. The sequenced sample consisted of PBMCs. The source of these receptors is a female donor in good health and CMV-seronegative.

This clone was counted a single time. V is TRBV11-2 and J is TRBJ2-3, with TRBD2 identical over 10 bases. With V trimmed by 5 bases and J by 5 bases, 13 bases remained unmatched. The CDR3 is 17 amino acids. Germline V gene data show CDR1 as SGHAT and CDR2 as FQNNGV. The CDR3 loop reads CASSPRLAGAGRDTQYF. The CDR3 DNA follows: TGTGCCAGCAGCCCCCGCCTAGCGGGAGCAGGTAGAGATACGCAGTATTTT.

CDR3 nucleotide sequence: TGTGCCAGCAGCATGGGACAGGGGGCGAACACCGGGGAGCTGTTTTTT. Translated: CASSMGQGANTGELFF. The chain couples TRBV7-6 to TRBJ2-2; 11 bases map to TRBD1. Trimming at V came to 5 bases and at J to 0 bases, leaving 2 bases not matched to a gene. The length of the CDR3 is 16 residues. Germline V gene lookup returns CDR1 SGHVS and CDR2 FNYEAQ.

The V gene is TRBV10-3, the J gene TRBJ2-4, with a tentative D call TRBD2 (6 bases). CDR3 length: 15 residues. The ends were cut back, 3 bases at V and 0 bases at J, with 9 bases in the middle. Per germline, CDR1 ENHRY and CDR2 SYGVKD. CDR3 amino acids: CAISEPAGAKNIQYF. The DNA for the CDR3 is TGTGCCATCAGTGAACCAGCGGGAGCCAAAAACATTCAGTACTTC.

The V gene is TRBV6-6, the J gene TRBJ2-6; D remains ambiguous. CDR1 is MNHNY, CDR2 SVGAGI, per germline (reference sequence). The CDR3 contains 15 residues. Trimming removed 9 bases at V and 0 bases at J, with 12 bases between. The CDR3 DNA sequence: TGTGCCAGTCTTCAGTTCTCCTCTGGGGCCAACGTCCTGACTTTC. Protein: CASLQFSSGANVLTF.

This chain links TRBV5-4 with TRBJ1-2, with TRBD1 matching over 8 bases. Germline trimming cut 4 bases from V and 0 bases from J; bases unmatched to any gene: 5. The germline V gene encodes CDR1 SGHNT and CDR2 YYREEE (reference sequence). The CDR3 sequence is 15 residues long. As DNA, the CDR3 is TGTGCCAGCAGCCCTACAGGGGGGTCTAACTATGGCTACACCTTC. Translation: CASSPTGGSNYGYTF.

The chain has TRBV2 and TRBJ2-2; the D gene is possibly TRBD1 (7 bases). This CDR3 is built from 14 residues. Germline lookup yields CDR1 SNHLY and CDR2 FYNNEI. Between the trimmed V and J ends, which lost 6 bases and 2 bases, there was a span of 10 bases. The CDR3 protein is CASRRDSNTGELFF. In DNA form, the CDR3 reads TGTGCCAGCAGGCGGGACAGCAACACCGGGGAGCTGTTTTTT.

The gene calls are TRBV7-9 and TRBJ2-4, with 14 positions matching TRBD2. After removal of 7 bases from V and 3 bases from J, the junction contained 11 bases not matched to a gene. This CDR3 region has 18 residues. CDR1 is SEHNR and CDR2 is FQNEAQ in the germline V gene (reference sequence). DNA of the CDR3: TGTGCCAGCACCGGACTAGCGGGGGGCCATAGGGACAAAAACATTCAGTACTTC. Encoded protein: CASTGLAGGHRDKNIQYF.

This clone occurred once. The chain has TRBV28 and TRBJ2-7; 8 bases line up with TRBD1. V was pared by 6 bases and J by 2 bases, with 9 bases of the junction left unmatched. The CDR3 has 15 residues. CDR1 MDHEN and CDR2 SYDVKM come from the germline V gene. CDR3 DNA: TGTGCCAGCAGGCCGCTTGGACAGGGAACCTACGAGCAGTACTTC. This codes for CASRPLGQGTYEQYF.

This clone was picked up a small number of times. The chain couples TRBV7-2 to TRBJ1-2, with a weak D call TRBD1 (5 bases). CDR1 is SGHTA, CDR2 FQGNSA, per germline. The CDR3 length is 15 residues. V lost 5 bases to trimming and J lost 0 bases, with 13 bases between them. The CDR3 spells CASSRAGGANYGYTF. CDR3 nucleotide sequence: TGTGCCAGCAGCCGGGCGGGGGGTGCTAACTATGGCTACACCTTC.

There are a few counts of this clone. The chain is built from TRBV11-3 and TRBJ2-1; D is perhaps TRBD2 (7 bases). CDR1 is SGHNT and CDR2 is YENEEA in the germline V gene. The CDR3 sequence is 17 residues long. V shed 4 bases and J shed 4 bases, with 20 bases lying between them. This CDR3 is CASSWGGGGPGYNEQFF. The DNA for the CDR3 is TGTGCCAGCAGCTGGGGGGGCGGGGGACCAGGTTACAATGAGCAGTTCTTC.

CDR3 protein: CASSLGTESYEQYF. The CDR3 DNA follows: TGTGCCAGCAGTTTAGGGACAGAGTCCTACGAGCAGTACTTC. The chain employs TRBV27 and TRBJ2-7, with 7 bases matching TRBD1. This CDR3 region has 14 residues. The V gene's germline CDR1 is MNHEY and CDR2 SMNVEV (reference sequence). The V segment lost 2 bases and the J segment 1 base; nucleotides outside the gene matches: 2.

The gene calls are TRBV6-4 and TRBJ2-6; a weak D match, TRBD1 (6 bases). Germline values: CDR1 MRHNA, CDR2 SNTAGT. V was cut by 5 bases and J by 1 base, with 12 bases left in between. CDR3 length: 16 amino acids. CDR3 amino acids: CASSPGVESGANVLTF. The DNA for the CDR3 is TGTGCCAGCAGTCCAGGGGTCGAATCTGGGGCCAACGTCCTGACTTTC.

The chain links TRBV11-2 to TRBJ1-6, with 7 bases lining up with TRBD1. This CDR3 region has 18 residues. Germline V gives CDR1 SGHAT, CDR2 FQNNGV. The ends lost 1 base at V and 1 base at J; junction bases unmatched: 7. The CDR3: CASSLVGRGMSYNSPLHF. For the CDR3, the DNA is TGTGCCAGCAGCTTAGTCGGCAGGGGGATGTCCTATAATTCACCCCTCCACTTT.

V gene TRBV5-1 combines with J gene TRBJ2-1, with TRBD2 matching 8 bases. V lost 0 bases to trimming and J lost 9 bases; unmatched junction nucleotides: 8. Germline V gives CDR1 SGHRS, CDR2 YFSETQ. CDR3 size: 15 residues. For the CDR3, the DNA is TGCGCCAGCAGCTTGGGGACAGCGGGGGCGGTTGAGCAGTTCTTC. Protein product: CASSLGTAGAVEQFF.

Worth noting for this clone: At one of its ends the junction is not consistent with the germline gene, which may arise from a read error. The genes are TRBV11-2 and TRBJ2-4; D uncertain. The CDR3 has 11 amino acids. CDR1 and CDR2 (germline): SGHAT, FQNNGV. CDR3 loop: CASSLKNSQYF. The CDR3 DNA sequence: TGTGCCAGCAGCTTAAAAAACAGTCAGTACTTC.

The rearrangement links TRBV18 to TRBJ2-5; no clear D gene. The V gene lost 4 bases and the J gene lost 5 bases, with 8 bases spanning the gap. CDR3 length equals 12 residues. Germline V gives CDR1 KGHSH, CDR2 LQKENI. CDR3 region: CASSRPGETQYF. Here the CDR3 DNA reads TGTGCCAGCTCACGACCCGGGGAGACCCAGTACTTC. The entire variable domain, with the rest obtained from reference TRBV18 and TRBJ2-5, is as follows: NAGVMQNPRHLVRRRGQEARLRCSPMKGHSHVYWYRQLPEEGLKFMVYLQKENIIDESGMPKERFSAEFPKEGPSILRIQQVVRGDSAAYFCASSRPGETQYFGPGTRLLVL.

This clone showed up many times. The rearrangement uses TRBV28 and TRBJ1-2; perhaps TRBD1 as D (6 bases). This CDR3 comprises 15 residues. The V end was cut by 5 bases, the J end by 8 bases, with 21 bases between. Looked up from germline, CDR1 is MDHEN and CDR2 is SYDVKM. In nucleotides, the CDR3 is TGTGCCAGCAGTACTTCCGGACAGATTGCGCGGGGCTACACCTTC. Translating it yields CASSTSGQIARGYTF.

The rearrangement uses TRBV6-5 and TRBJ1-5; a possible D gene is TRBD1 (6 bases). Germline V gene data show CDR1 as MNHEY and CDR2 as SVGAGI. The CDR3 runs to 14 residues. The V gene lost 5 bases and the J gene lost 6 bases, with 14 bases spanning the gap. The CDR3 coding sequence is TGTGCCAGCAGTCCAGGGGTAATGATTCAGCCCCAGCATTTT. Its translation: CASSPGVMIQPQHF.

The chain combines TRBV30 with TRBJ2-3, with D unclear. This CDR3 spans 11 amino acids. Per the germline V gene, CDR1 is GTSNPN and CDR2 is SVGIG (reference sequence). V was clipped by 2 bases and J by 3 bases, with 3 bases between them. The CDR3 reads CAWSITDTQYF. CDR3 DNA sequence: TGTGCCTGGAGTATAACAGATACGCAGTATTTT. Supplemented by reference TRBV30 and TRBJ2-3, the full variable domain reads SQTIHQWPATLVQPVGSPLSLECTVEGTSNPNLYWYRQAAGRGLQLLFYSVGIGQISSEVPQNLSASRPQDRQFILSSKKLLLSDSGFYLCAWSITDTQYFGPGTRLTVL.

The chain has TRBV7-8 and TRBJ1-5; 7 nucleotides line up with TRBD1. In germline, CDR1 is SGHVS, CDR2 FQNEAQ. J lost 4 bases, V lost 2 bases, and 17 bases had no gene match. The CDR3 loop spans 19 amino acids. CDR3 nucleotide sequence: TGTGCCAGCAGCTTAAAGCGTCCCTGGGCAGGGGGGAGTAATCAGCCCCAGCATTTT. Translated: CASSLKRPWAGGSNQPQHF.

V is TRBV2 and J is TRBJ2-1; 11 nucleotides match TRBD2. Trimming at V came to 6 bases and at J to 9 bases, leaving 10 bases not matched to a gene. CDR3 size: 15 residues. Germline CDR1 is SNHLY and CDR2 is FYNNEI. The CDR3, as DNA: TGTGCCAGCAGCGCGGGACTAGCGGCCGTGGGTGAGCAGTTCTTC. The encoded protein is CASSAGLAAVGEQFF.

This sequence joins TRBV28 and TRBJ1-2, with 10 bases aligning to TRBD1. Looked up from germline, CDR1 is MDHEN and CDR2 is SYDVKM. The CDR3 totals 17 residues. V shed 5 bases and J 2 bases; nucleotides not matched to a gene: 11. CDR3 DNA sequence: TGTGCCAGCAGTATCCCGGGACAGGGGCGCGGGAACTATGGCTACACCTTC. Translating it yields CASSIPGQGRGNYGYTF.

This chain connects TRBV6-6 to TRBJ2-7; 7 nucleotides align to TRBD2. From germline, CDR1 is MNHNY and CDR2 SVGAGI (reference sequence). The CDR3 is 15 residues long. The junction had 11 bases not matched to a gene; V was cut back by 7 bases and J by 2 bases. In DNA, the CDR3 is TGTGCCAGCACTAAGGGGAGGGAGGTCACCTACGAGCAGTACTTC. This encodes CASTKGREVTYEQYF.

As regards this clone: One end of the junction fails to match germline, which may point to a read error. The chain carries TRBV6-6 and TRBJ2-4; 7 bases map to TRBD1. This CDR3 is built from 16 residues. Looked up from germline, CDR1 is MNHNY and CDR2 is SVGAGI (reference sequence). The CDR3: CASSPGGKPRGNSQYF. In nucleotides, the CDR3 is TGTGCCAGCAGTCCAGGGGGAAAGCCCAGGGGAAACAGTCAGTACTTC.

The chain links TRBV7-2 to TRBJ2-2, with D possibly matching TRBD2 (5 bases). Germline-derived CDR1 and CDR2 are SGHTA and FQGNSA. V lost 0 bases, J lost 6 bases, and 8 bases lay in between. The CDR3 is made up of 14 amino acids. The CDR3 nucleotides are TGTGCCAGCAGCTTAGCCCCCGGGGCCGGGGAGCTGTTTTTT. Protein product: CASSLAPGAGELFF.